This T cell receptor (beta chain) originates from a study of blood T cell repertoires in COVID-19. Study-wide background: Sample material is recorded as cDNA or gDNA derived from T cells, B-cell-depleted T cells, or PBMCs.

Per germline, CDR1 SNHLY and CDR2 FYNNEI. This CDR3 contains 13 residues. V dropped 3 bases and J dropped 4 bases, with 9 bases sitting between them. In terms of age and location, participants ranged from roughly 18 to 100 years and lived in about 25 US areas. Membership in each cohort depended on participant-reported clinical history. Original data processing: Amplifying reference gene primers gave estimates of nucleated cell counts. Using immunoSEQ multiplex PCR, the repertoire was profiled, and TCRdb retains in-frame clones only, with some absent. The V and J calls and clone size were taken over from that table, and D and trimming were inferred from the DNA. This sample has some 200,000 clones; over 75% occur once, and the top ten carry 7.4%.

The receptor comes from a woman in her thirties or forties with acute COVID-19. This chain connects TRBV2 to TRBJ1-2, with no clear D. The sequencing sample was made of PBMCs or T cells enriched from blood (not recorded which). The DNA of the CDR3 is TGTGCCAGCAGTGAGGGAGGCGGCTATGGCTACACCTTC. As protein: CASSEGGGYGYTF.